This T cell receptor beta chain was identified during a study of blood T cell repertoires in COVID-19. Study-wide context: Donors in the United States, Italy and Spain gave samples during acute or convalescent COVID-19. The cDNA or gDNA used as material had been derived from T cells, B-cell-depleted T cells, or PBMCs.

In the original workflow: Reference gene primer amplification in the assay estimated nucleated cell counts. Assay used: immunoSEQ multiplex PCR; TCRdb lists only in-frame clones, some missing. The DNA was the basis for D and trimming; V, J and clone size are from that table. The sample yields tens of thousands of clones, around 93% seen once. The V gene lost 4 bases and the J gene lost 1 base, with 12 bases spanning the gap. There are 15 residues in the CDR3. Germline-derived CDR1 and CDR2 are SGHTA and FQGNSA. The receptor's source is a human donor with active COVID-19. The donor label of this sample is uncertain. Material: peripheral blood. This sequence joins TRBV7-2 and TRBJ2-3; tentative D call: TRBD2 (6 bases). CDR3 coding DNA: TGTGCCAGCAGCTACCGGGCTAGCGGCACAGATACGCAGTATTTT. Translated, it gives CASSYRASGTDTQYF.